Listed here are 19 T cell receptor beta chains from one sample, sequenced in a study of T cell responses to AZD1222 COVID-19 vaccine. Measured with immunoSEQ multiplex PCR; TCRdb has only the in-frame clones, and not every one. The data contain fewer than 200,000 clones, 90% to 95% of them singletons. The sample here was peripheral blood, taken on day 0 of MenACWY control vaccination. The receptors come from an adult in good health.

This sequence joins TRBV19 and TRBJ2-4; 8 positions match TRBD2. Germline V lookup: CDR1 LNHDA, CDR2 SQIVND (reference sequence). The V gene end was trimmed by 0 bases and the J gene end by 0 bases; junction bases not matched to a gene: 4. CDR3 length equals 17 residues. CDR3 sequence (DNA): TGTGCCAGTAGTATAGATTTAGCGGGGCTAGCCAAAAACATTCAGTACTTC. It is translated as CASSIDLAGLAKNIQYF.

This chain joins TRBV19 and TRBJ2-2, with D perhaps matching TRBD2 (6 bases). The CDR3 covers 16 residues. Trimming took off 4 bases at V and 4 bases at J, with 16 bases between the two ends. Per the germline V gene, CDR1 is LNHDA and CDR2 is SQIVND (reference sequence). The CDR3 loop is CASSTAGRGATGELFF. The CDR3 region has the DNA TGTGCCAGTAGTACTGCCGGGCGGGGTGCCACCGGGGAGCTGTTTTTT.

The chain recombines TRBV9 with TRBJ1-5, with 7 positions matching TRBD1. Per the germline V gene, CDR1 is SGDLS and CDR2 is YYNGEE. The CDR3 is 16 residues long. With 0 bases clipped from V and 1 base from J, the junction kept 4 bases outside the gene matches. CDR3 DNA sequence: TGTGCCAGCAGCGTAGCACCGGGACAGAGCAATCAGCCCCAGCATTTT. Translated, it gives CASSVAPGQSNQPQHF.

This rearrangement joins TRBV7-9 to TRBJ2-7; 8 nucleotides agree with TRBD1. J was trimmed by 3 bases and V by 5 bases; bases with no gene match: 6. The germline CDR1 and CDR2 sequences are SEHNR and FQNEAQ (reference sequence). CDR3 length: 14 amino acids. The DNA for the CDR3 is TGTGCCAGCAGCCCAAGGACAGGGATCTACGAGCAGTACTTC. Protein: CASSPRTGIYEQYF.

CDR3 amino acids: CASSLLGGRGGNEQFF. Here the CDR3 DNA reads TGTGCCAGCAGTTTGCTAGGCGGGAGGGGAGGGAATGAGCAGTTCTTC. The rearrangement uses TRBV27 and TRBJ2-1; 9 bases map to TRBD2. The germline V gene has CDR1 MNHEY and CDR2 SMNVEV (reference sequence). The CDR3 totals 16 residues. The V gene end was trimmed by 3 bases and the J gene end by 7 bases; junction bases not matched to a gene: 10.

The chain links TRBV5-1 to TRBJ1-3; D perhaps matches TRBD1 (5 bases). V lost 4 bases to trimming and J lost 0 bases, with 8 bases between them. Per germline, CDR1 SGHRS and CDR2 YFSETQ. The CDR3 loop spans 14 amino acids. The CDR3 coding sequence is TGCGCCAGCAGCGGAGGGGTCTCTGGAAACACCATATATTTT. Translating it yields CASSGGVSGNTIYF.

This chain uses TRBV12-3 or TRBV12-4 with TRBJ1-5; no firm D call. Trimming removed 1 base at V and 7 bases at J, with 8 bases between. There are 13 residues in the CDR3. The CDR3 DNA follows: TGTGCCAGCAGTTTAGGGGCCGGGCAGCCCCAGCATTTT. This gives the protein CASSLGAGQPQHF.

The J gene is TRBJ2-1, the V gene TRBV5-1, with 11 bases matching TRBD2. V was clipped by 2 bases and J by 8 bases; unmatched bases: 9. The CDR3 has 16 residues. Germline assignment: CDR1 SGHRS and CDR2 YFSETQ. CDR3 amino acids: CASSFQTSGNADEQFF. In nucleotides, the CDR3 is TGCGCCAGCAGCTTCCAGACTAGCGGGAATGCGGATGAGCAGTTCTTC.

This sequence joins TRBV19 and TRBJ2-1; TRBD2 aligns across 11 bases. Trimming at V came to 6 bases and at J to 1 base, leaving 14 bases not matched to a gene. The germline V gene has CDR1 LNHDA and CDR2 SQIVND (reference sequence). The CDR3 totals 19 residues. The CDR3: CASSLSGRARYVSYNEQFF. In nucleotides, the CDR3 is TGTGCCAGTAGCCTTAGCGGGAGGGCCAGGTATGTTTCCTACAATGAGCAGTTCTTC.

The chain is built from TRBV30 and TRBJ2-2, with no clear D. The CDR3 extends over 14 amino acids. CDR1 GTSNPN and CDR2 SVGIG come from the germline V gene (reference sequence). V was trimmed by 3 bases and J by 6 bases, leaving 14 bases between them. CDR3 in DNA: TGTGCCTGGAGAGGTACCCCCTTCGCCGGGGAGCTGTTTTTT. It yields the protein CAWRGTPFAGELFF.

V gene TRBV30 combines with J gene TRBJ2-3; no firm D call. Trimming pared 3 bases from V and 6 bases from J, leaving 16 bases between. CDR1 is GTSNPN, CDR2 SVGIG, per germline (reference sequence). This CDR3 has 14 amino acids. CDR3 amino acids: CAWRPGFGLDTQYF. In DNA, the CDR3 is TGTGCCTGGAGACCCGGATTTGGGTTGGATACGCAGTATTTT.

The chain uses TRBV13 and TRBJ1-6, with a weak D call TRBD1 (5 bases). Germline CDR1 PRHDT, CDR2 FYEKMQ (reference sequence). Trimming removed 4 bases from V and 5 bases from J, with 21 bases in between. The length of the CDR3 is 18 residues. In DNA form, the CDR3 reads TGTGCCAGCAGCTCGTCTGAATTCTGGGACCGGCATAATTCACCCCTCCACTTT. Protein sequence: CASSSSEFWDRHNSPLHF. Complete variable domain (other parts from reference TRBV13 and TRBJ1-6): AAGVIQSPRHLIKEKRETATLKCYPIPRHDTVYWYQQGPGQDPQFLISFYEKMQSDKGSIPDRFSAQQFSDYHSELNMSSLELGDSALYFCASSSSEFWDRHNSPLHFGNGTRLTVT.

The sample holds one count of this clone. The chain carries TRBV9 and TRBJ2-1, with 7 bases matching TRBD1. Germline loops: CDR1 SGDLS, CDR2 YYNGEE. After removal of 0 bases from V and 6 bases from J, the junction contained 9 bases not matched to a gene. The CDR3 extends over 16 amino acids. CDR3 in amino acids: CASSVEAGQVGNEQFF. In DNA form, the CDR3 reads TGTGCCAGCAGCGTAGAAGCCGGACAGGTTGGCAATGAGCAGTTCTTC.

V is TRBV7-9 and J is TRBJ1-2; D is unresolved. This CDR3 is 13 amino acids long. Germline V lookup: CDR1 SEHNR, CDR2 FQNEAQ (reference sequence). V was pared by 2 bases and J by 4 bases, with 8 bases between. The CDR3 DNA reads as TGTGCCAGCAGCTTATCGGCGTCCTATGGCTACACCTTC. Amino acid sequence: CASSLSASYGYTF.

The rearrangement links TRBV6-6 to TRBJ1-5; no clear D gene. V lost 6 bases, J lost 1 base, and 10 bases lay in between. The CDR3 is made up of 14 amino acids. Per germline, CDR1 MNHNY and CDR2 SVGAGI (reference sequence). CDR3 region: CASRVGASNQPQHF. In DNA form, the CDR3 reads TGTGCCAGCAGGGTTGGAGCAAGCAATCAGCCCCAGCATTTT.

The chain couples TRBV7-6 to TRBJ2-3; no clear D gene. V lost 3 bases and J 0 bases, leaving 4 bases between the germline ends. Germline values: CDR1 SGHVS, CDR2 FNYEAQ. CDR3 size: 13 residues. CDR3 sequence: CASSFSSTDTQYF. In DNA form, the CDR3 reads TGTGCCAGCAGCTTCTCTAGCACAGATACGCAGTATTTT.

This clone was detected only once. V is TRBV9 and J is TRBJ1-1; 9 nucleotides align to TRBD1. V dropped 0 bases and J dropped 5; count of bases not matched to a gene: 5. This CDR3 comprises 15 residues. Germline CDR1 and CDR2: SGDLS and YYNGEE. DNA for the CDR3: TGTGCCAGCAGCGTAGGGACAGGGGTCGGGACTGAAGCTTTCTTT. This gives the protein CASSVGTGVGTEAFF.

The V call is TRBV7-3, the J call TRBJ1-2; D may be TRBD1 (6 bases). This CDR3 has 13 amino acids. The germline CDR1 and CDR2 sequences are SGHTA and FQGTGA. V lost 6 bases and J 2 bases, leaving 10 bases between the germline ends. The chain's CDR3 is CASSNTGNYGYTF. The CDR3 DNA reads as TGTGCCAGCAGTAACACAGGGAACTATGGCTACACCTTC.

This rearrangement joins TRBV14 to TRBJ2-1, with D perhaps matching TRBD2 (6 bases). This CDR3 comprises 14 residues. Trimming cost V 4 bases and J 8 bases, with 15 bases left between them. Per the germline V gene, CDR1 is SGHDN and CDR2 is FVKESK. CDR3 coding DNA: TGTGCCAGCAGCCTAACCGGGCCGGGGGATGAGCAGTTCTTC. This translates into CASSLTGPGDEQFF.